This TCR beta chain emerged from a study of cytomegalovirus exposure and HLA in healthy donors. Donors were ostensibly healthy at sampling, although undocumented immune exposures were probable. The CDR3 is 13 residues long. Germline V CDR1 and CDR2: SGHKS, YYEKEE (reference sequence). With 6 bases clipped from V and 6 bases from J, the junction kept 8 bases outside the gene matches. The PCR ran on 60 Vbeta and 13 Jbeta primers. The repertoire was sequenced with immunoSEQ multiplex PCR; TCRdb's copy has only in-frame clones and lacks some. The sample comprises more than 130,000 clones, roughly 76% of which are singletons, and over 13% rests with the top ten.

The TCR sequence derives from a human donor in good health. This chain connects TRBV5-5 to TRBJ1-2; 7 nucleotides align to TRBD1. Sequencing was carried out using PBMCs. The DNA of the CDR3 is TGTGCCAGCACCAGGGACAGTTCGAATGGCTACACCTTC. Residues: CASTRDSSNGYTF.